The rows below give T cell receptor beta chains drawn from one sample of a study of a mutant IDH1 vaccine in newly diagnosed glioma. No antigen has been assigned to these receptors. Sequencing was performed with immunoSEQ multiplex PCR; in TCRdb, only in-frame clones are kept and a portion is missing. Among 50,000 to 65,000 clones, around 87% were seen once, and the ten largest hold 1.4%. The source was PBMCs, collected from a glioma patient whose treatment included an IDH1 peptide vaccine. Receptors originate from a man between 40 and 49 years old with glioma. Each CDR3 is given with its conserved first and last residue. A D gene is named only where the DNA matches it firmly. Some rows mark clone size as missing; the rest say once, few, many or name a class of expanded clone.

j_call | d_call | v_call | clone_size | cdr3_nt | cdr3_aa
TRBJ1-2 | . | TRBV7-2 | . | TGTGCCAGCAGCCCGGGAGGGGTAGGCTATGGCTACACCTTC | CASSPGGVGYGYTF
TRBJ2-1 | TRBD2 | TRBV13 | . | TGTGCCAGCAGTTCGACTAGCGGGATGGTCGGGTTCTTC | CASSSTSGMVGFF
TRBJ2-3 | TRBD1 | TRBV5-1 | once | TGCGCCAGCAGCCCGTCGGGACAGAGGTCAGATACGCAGTATTTT | CASSPSGQRSDTQYF
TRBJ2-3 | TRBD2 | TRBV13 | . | TGTGCCAGCAGCAGACCTGGGACTACCGACCTTAGCACAGATACGCAGTATTTT | CASSRPGTTDLSTDTQYF
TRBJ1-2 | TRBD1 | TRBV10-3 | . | TGTGCCATCAAAGACACAGGGGCCGAGACCGGAGGCTACACCTTC | CAIKDTGAETGGYTF
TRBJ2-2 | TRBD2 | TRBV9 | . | TGTGCCAGCAGCAAGACACTAGCGGGGCTGAACACCGGGGAGCTGTTTTTT | CASSKTLAGLNTGELFF
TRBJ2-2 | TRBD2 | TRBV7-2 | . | TGTGCCAGCAGCTTGACTAGCGGAGCGAACACCGGGGAGCTGTTTTTT | CASSLTSGANTGELFF
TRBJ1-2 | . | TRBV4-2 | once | TGTGCCAGCAGCCAAGGAGGGCCTGGGAGATATGGCTACACCTTC | CASSQGGPGRYGYTF
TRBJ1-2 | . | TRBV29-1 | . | TGCAGCGCTGGGCGGGAATACTATGGCTACACCTTC | CSAGREYYGYTF
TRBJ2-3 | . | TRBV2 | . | TGTGCCAGCAGCTATACCAGGGAAACGCAGTATTTT | CASSYTRETQYF
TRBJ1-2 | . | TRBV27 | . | TGTGCCAGCAGTTTCAACAGGGCGACCTCCTATGGCTACACCTTC | CASSFNRATSYGYTF
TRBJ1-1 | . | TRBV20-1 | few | TGCAGTGCTAGAGTTGCCACTGAAGCTTTCTTT | CSARVATEAFF
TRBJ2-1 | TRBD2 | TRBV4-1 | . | TGCGCCAGCAGCCGGGGGGGACTAACCAATCCTTACCATGAGCAGTTCTTC | CASSRGGLTNPYHEQFF
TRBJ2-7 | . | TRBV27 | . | TGTGCCAGCAGTTCCTCCTACGAGCAGTACTTC | CASSSSYEQYF
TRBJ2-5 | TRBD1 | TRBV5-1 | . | TGCGCCAGCAGCTTGTACGGGACAGAAGAGACCCAGTACTTC | CASSLYGTEETQYF
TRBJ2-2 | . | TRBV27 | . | TGTGCCAGCAGTTGGCAGATCAACACCGGGGAGCTGTTTTTT | CASSWQINTGELFF
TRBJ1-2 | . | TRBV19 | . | TGTGCCAGTAGCCCCATGGACCGAGAGTATGGCTACACCTTC | CASSPMDREYGYTF
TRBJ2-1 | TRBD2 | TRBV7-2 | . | TGTGCCAGCAGCTTATCAAAGGGACTATCCTACAATGAGCAGTTCTTC | CASSLSKGLSYNEQFF
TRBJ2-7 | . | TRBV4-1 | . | TGCGCCAGCAGCCCCAGGCTAGGGGATTACGAGCAGTACTTC | CASSPRLGDYEQYF
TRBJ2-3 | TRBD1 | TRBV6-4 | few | TGTGCCAGCAGTCGGACAGGGACCAACACAGATACGCAGTATTTT | CASSRTGTNTDTQYF
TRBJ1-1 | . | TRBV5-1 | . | TGCGCCAGCAGGGCCGGGTTGAACACTGAAGCTTTCTTT | CASRAGLNTEAFF
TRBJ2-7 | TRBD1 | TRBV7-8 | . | TGTGCCAGCAGCTTAGCAGGAGGACAGGGGGCAGGGGAGCAGTACTTC | CASSLAGGQGAGEQYF
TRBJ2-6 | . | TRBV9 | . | TGTGCCAGCAGAACCCACGGCTCTGGGGCCAACGTCCTGACTTTC | CASRTHGSGANVLTF
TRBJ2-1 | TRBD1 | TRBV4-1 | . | TGCGCCAGCAGCCAAGCCGGACAGGGGAGCGATGAGCAGTTCTTC | CASSQAGQGSDEQFF
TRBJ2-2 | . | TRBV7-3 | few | TGTGCCAGCAGCTTAGACACCGGGGAGCTGTTTTTT | CASSLDTGELFF
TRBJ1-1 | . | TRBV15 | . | TGTGCCACCAGCAGAGATTATGCCTCGGGGGGTGGGGCTGAAGCTTTCTTT | CATSRDYASGGGAEAFF
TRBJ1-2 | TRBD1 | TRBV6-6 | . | TGTGCCAGCGTCGGGACAGGAGGCGGCTACACCTTC | CASVGTGGGYTF
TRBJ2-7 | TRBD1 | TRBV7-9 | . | TGTGCCAGCAGCTTAGTTGGGGCAGGGGGCTACGAGCAGTACTTC | CASSLVGAGGYEQYF
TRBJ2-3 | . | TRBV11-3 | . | TGTGCCAGCAGCTTGCTAGCGACTACAGATACGCAGTATTTT | CASSLLATTDTQYF
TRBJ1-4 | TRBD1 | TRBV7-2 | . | TGTGCCAGCAGCCGGGGACAGGGACCAGAAAAACTGTTTTTT | CASSRGQGPEKLFF